The following is a TCR beta chain sequence with its context. CDR1 SQVTM and CDR2 ANQGSEA come from the germline V gene. This CDR3 contains 13 residues. V shed 5 bases and J shed 0 bases, with 10 bases lying between them. This entry belongs to a study of blood T cell repertoires in COVID-19. Study details: PBMCs, B-cell-depleted T cells, or T cells provided the cDNA or gDNA that made up the material.

Under the authors' procedure: Scientists estimated how many nucleated cells there were by amplifying reference gene primers. Method: immunoSEQ multiplex PCR; TCRdb's copy keeps in-frame clones and lacks some. V and J calls and clone size are copied from that table; D and trimming were computed from the DNA. Of 150,000 to 200,000 clones in the sample, 70% to 90% are singletons; the top ten hold 20% to 25%. The material sequenced was peripheral blood. This TCR came from a man aged 60 to 75 with active or convalescent COVID-19. The genes are TRBV29-1 and TRBJ1-1, with D possibly TRBD1 on 5 matching bases. The CDR3 DNA is TGCAGCGTTTGTGAAGGGGTGAACACTGAAGCTTTCTTT. Residues: CSVCEGVNTEAFF.